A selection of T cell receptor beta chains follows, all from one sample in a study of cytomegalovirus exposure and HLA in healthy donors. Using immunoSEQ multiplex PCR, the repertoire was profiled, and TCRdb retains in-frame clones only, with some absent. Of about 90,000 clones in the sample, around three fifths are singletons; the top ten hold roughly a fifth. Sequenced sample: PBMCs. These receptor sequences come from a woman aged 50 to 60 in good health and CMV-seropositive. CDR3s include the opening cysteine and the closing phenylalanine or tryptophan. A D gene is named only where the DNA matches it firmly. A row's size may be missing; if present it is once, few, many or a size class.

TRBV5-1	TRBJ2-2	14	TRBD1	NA	CASSLGQGVGELFF	TGCGCCAGCAGCTTGGGACAGGGAGTCGGGGAGCTGTTTTTT
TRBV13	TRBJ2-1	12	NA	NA	CASSGRGGEQFF	TGTGCCAGCAGCGGAAGGGGGGGTGAGCAGTTCTTC
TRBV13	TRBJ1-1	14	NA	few	CASSLGQPNTEAFF	TGTGCCAGCAGCTTAGGACAGCCGAACACTGAAGCTTTCTTT
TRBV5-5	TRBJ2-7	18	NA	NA	CASTMAPSRGSLSYEQYF	TGTGCCAGCACTATGGCCCCCTCCCGGGGGTCCCTCTCCTACGAGCAGTACTTC
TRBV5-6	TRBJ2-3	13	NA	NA	CASSLLGGDTQYF	TGTGCCAGCAGCTTGTTGGGCGGGGATACGCAGTATTTT
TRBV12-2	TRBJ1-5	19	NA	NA	CASRSTIGASGEGNQPQHF	TGTGCAAGTCGCTCGACGATAGGGGCTTCAGGGGAAGGAAATCAGCCCCAGCATTTT
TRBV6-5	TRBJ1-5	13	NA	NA	CASSYSSSEPQHF	TGTGCCAGCAGTTACTCGTCTAGTGAGCCCCAGCATTTT
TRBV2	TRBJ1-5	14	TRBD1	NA	CASRQGLSNQPQHF	TGTGCCAGTCGACAGGGACTCAGCAATCAGCCCCAGCATTTT
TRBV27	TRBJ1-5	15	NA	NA	CASDFTGYSNQPQHF	TGTGCCAGCGATTTCACAGGTTATAGCAATCAGCCCCAGCATTTT
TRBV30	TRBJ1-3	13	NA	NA	CAWSVNSRNTIYF	TGTGCCTGGAGTGTCAACAGCCGAAACACCATATATTTT
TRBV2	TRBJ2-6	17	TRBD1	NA	CASRSRDSQAGANVLTF	TGTGCCAGCCGTAGTAGGGACAGTCAGGCCGGGGCCAACGTCCTGACTTTC
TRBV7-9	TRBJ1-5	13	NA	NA	CASSSGTNQPQHF	TGTGCCAGCAGCTCAGGGACAAATCAGCCCCAGCATTTT
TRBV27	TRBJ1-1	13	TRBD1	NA	CASSRGTGIEAFF	TGTGCCAGCAGTCGAGGGACAGGGATAGAAGCTTTCTTT
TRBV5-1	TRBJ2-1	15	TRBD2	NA	CASTQTSGGHNEQFF	TGCGCCAGCACCCAGACTAGCGGGGGGCATAATGAGCAGTTCTTC
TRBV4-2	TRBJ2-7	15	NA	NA	CASSPIVGGGGEQYF	TGTGCCAGCAGCCCCATCGTCGGGGGAGGAGGCGAGCAGTACTTC
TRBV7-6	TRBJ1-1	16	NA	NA	CASSLEPGELNTEAFF	TGTGCCAGCAGCTTAGAGCCGGGAGAGCTGAACACTGAAGCTTTCTTT
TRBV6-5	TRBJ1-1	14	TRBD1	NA	CASSRTGRNTEAFF	TGTGCCAGCTCACGGACAGGGCGAAACACTGAAGCTTTCTTT
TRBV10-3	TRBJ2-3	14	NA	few	CAISDGTTPDTQYF	TGTGCCATCAGTGACGGGACAACCCCGGATACGCAGTATTTT
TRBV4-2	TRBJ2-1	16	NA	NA	CASSQESGGAYNEQFF	TGTGCCAGCAGCCAAGAATCGGGGGGCGCCTACAATGAGCAGTTCTTC
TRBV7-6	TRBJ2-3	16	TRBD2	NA	CASSLEVAGGPTTQYF	TGTGCCAGCAGCTTAGAGGTAGCGGGGGGGCCGACTACGCAGTATTTT
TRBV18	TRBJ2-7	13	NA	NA	CASSTGSSYEQYF	TGTGCCAGCTCAACAGGGAGCTCCTACGAGCAGTACTTC
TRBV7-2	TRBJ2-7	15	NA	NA	CASSPRPSGSYEQYF	TGTGCCAGCAGTCCCCGCCCCTCGGGCTCCTACGAGCAGTACTTC
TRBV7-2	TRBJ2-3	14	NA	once	CASSIMTGTDTQYF	TGTGCCAGCAGCATTATGACAGGAACAGATACGCAGTATTTT
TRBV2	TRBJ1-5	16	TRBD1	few	CASSEGGQGANQPQHF	TGTGCCAGCAGTGAAGGCGGACAGGGGGCAAATCAGCCCCAGCATTTT
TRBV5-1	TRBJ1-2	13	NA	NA	CASSADLASGYTF	TGCGCCAGCAGCGCGGATCTGGCTAGTGGCTACACCTTC
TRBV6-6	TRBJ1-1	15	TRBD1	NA	CASSTRQGGKTEAFF	TGTGCCAGCAGCACCCGACAGGGGGGGAAGACTGAAGCTTTCTTT
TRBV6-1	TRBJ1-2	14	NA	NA	CASNVGGAALQLPF	TGTGCCAGCAACGTGGGAGGGGCAGCCCTCCAGCTTCCCTTC
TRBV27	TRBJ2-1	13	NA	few	CASAWALGNEQFF	TGTGCCAGCGCTTGGGCCCTGGGCAATGAGCAGTTCTTC
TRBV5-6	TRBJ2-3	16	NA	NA	CASSSFGRTGADTQYF	TGTGCCAGCAGCTCGTTTGGACGTACCGGGGCAGATACGCAGTATTTT
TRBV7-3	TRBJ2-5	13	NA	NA	CASSYGSQETQYF	TGTGCCAGCAGCTACGGGAGTCAAGAGACCCAGTACTTC
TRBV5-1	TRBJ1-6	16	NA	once	CASSFGESSYNSPLHF	TGCGCCAGCAGCTTCGGGGAATCCTCCTATAATTCACCCCTCCACTTT
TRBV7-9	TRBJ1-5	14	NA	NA	CASSLTGNNQPQHF	TGTGCCAGCAGCTTAACAGGGAACAATCAGCCCCAGCATTTT
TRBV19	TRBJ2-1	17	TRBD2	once	CATIGTSGAWSYNEQFF	TGTGCCACCATAGGAACTAGCGGGGCTTGGTCCTACAATGAGCAGTTCTTC
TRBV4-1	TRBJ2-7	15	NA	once	CASSQDRELFYEQYF	TGCGCCAGCAGCCAAGATCGCGAGCTGTTCTACGAGCAGTACTTC
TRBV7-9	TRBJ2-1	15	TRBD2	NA	CASSASGGGYNEQFF	TGTGCCAGCAGCGCTAGCGGGGGGGGATACAATGAGCAGTTCTTC
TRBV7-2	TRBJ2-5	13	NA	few	CASSLEAAGTQYF	TGTGCCAGCAGCTTAGAGGCGGCGGGGACCCAGTACTTC
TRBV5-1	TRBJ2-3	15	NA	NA	CASSFTGFGTDTQYF	TGCGCCAGCAGCTTCACAGGGTTTGGCACAGATACGCAGTATTTT
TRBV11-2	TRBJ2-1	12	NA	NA	CASSLGVNEQFF	TGTGCCAGCAGCTTAGGCGTCAATGAGCAGTTCTTC
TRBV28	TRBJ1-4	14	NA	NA	CASHTVATNEKLFF	TGTGCCAGTCACACCGTTGCAACTAATGAAAAACTGTTTTTT
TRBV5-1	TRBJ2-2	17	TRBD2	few	CASSSRLAGGSAGELFF	TGCGCCAGCAGCTCTAGACTAGCGGGGGGATCCGCCGGGGAGCTGTTTTTT
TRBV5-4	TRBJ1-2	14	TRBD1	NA	CASSFGTGGYGYTF	TGTGCCAGCAGCTTCGGGACAGGGGGATATGGCTACACCTTC
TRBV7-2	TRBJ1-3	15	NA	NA	CASSPESSSGNTIYF	TGTGCCAGCAGCCCGGAGAGCTCCTCTGGAAACACCATATATTTT
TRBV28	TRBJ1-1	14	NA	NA	CATIVGGANTEAFF	TGTGCCACTATCGTCGGGGGGGCGAACACTGAAGCTTTCTTT
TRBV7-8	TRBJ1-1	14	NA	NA	CASSLNREHTEAFF	TGTGCCAGCAGCTTAAACAGGGAACACACTGAAGCTTTCTTT
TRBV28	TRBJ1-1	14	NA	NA	CASGPAGAFTEAFF	TGTGCCAGCGGCCCGGCGGGGGCGTTCACTGAAGCTTTCTTT
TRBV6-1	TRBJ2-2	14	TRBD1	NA	CASNRGQDSGELFF	TGTGCCAGCAACAGGGGACAGGACTCCGGGGAGCTGTTTTTT
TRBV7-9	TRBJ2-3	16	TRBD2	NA	CASSDGTSGGADTQYF	TGTGCCAGCAGTGACGGGACTAGCGGGGGTGCAGATACGCAGTATTTT
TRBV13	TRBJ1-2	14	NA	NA	CASSSGTEDYGYTF	TGTGCCAGCAGCTCCGGGACTGAAGACTATGGCTACACCTTC
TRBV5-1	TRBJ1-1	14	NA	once	CASSWGGESTEAFF	TGCGCCAGCAGCTGGGGGGGGGAGAGCACTGAAGCTTTCTTT